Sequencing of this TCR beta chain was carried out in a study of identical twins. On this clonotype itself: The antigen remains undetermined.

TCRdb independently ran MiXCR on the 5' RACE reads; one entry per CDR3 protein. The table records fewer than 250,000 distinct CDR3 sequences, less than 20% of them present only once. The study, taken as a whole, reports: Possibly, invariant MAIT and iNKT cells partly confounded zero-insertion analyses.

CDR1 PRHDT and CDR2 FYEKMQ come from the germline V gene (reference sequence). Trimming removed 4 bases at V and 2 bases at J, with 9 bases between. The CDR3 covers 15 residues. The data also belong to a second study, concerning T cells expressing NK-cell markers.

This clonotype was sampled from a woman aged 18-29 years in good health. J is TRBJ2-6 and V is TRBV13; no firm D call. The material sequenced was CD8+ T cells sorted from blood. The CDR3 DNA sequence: TGTGCCAGCAGCTCAGAGAATCCTGGGGCCAACGTCCTGACTTTC. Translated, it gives CASSSENPGANVLTF.